Listed below are T cell receptor beta chains from one sample, sequenced in a study of neoadjuvant anti-PD-1 for oral cavity cancer. Assay used: immunoSEQ multiplex PCR; TCRdb lists only in-frame clones, some missing. In the table there are more than 13,000 clones, about four fifths of which are singletons. Material: PBMCs, obtained after nivolumab (anti-PD-1) treatment. The receptors stem from a person aged 40-85 years with oral cavity squamous cell carcinoma. The conserved cysteine and the conserved F or W are not part of the CDR3 here.

v_call cdr3_aa
TRBV7-2 ASSQGNNAEAF
TRBV19 ASENRYNEQF
TRBV4-1 ASSQAGTHYNEQF
TRBV9 ASSVGQSSYNEQF
TRBV30 AWSVNGRAGGGDTQY
TRBV6-5 ASSQIQGSTEAF
TRBV25-1 ASSESRASTDTQY
TRBV6-1 ASSVSQNTEAF
TRBV2 ASSEEWQNEQF
TRBV28 ASSFFTEKLF
TRBV6-6 ASTLLGTEAF
TRBV19 ATRHLSGANVLT
TRBV7-8 ASSLRAGHSGNEQF
TRBV10-2 ASSESNRGIYEQY
TRBV6-1 ASSGLAGPPGELF
TRBV6-6 ASSYSRGTDTQY